These T cell receptor beta chains were read from a single sample in a study of cytomegalovirus exposure and HLA in healthy donors. Some clones are missing from TCRdb's copy, which holds only in-frame ones; the method was immunoSEQ multiplex PCR. The table has fewer than 75,000 clones, more than 60% seen once. The sequencing input was PBMCs. The receptor set was obtained from a woman between 25 and 40 years old in good health and CMV-seronegative. Each CDR3 is given with its conserved first and last residue. Each record gives: J gene, clone size, D gene, V gene, CDR3 DNA, CDR3 protein. D genes are given only for firm matches. Clone sizes are given selectively: once, few, many, or a class where the clone is expanded.

J: TRBJ2-3
size: .
D: TRBD2
V: TRBV28
DNA: TGTGCCAGCAGTTTAGGCGGGAGAGGAGATACGCAGTATTTT
CDR3: CASSLGGRGDTQYF

J: TRBJ1-1
size: .
D: .
V: TRBV10-3
DNA: TGTGCCATCGCGGGGACGTCAGGCACTGAAGCTTTCTTT
CDR3: CAIAGTSGTEAFF

J: TRBJ2-1
size: few
D: TRBD1
V: TRBV7-9
DNA: TGTGCCAGCAGTCCCGACAGGGGAGCCATGGTTGAGCAGTTCTTC
CDR3: CASSPDRGAMVEQFF

J: TRBJ1-2
size: once
D: TRBD1
V: TRBV5-4
DNA: TGTGCCAGCAGCTACAGGGGCGCCGACTATGGCTACACCTTC
CDR3: CASSYRGADYGYTF

J: TRBJ1-2
size: .
D: .
V: TRBV6-5
DNA: TGTGCCAGCAGGCCACTTGGACAGCTCAACTATGGCTACACCTTC
CDR3: CASRPLGQLNYGYTF

J: TRBJ2-5
size: .
D: .
V: TRBV4-1
DNA: TGCGCCAGCAGCCAAGAGGGGAAGCGGAGAGAGACCCAGTACTTC
CDR3: CASSQEGKRRETQYF

J: TRBJ2-5
size: few
D: .
V: TRBV11-3
DNA: TGTGCCAGCAGCCCGGGGTCACAAGAGACCCAGTACTTC
CDR3: CASSPGSQETQYF

J: TRBJ2-1
size: .
D: TRBD2
V: TRBV19
DNA: TGTGCCAGTAGTATAGTGGACGGGGGGGCCATCAATGAGCAGTTCTTC
CDR3: CASSIVDGGAINEQFF

J: TRBJ2-5
size: once
D: .
V: TRBV11-2
DNA: TGTGCCAGCAGCTTCCGGGACATCCAAGAGACCCAGTACTTC
CDR3: CASSFRDIQETQYF

J: TRBJ2-1
size: few
D: TRBD2
V: TRBV19
DNA: TGTGCCAGTAGTTTTCGGACTAGCGGGAGCTACAATGAGCAGTTCTTC
CDR3: CASSFRTSGSYNEQFF

J: TRBJ2-5
size: .
D: .
V: TRBV18
DNA: TGTGCCAGCTCACCCCCGATGGAGGGAGTGGAGACCCAGTACTTC
CDR3: CASSPPMEGVETQYF

J: TRBJ1-2
size: .
D: .
V: TRBV4-1
DNA: TGCGCCAGCCTCGGGGATAACTATGGCTACACCTTC
CDR3: CASLGDNYGYTF

J: TRBJ1-1
size: .
D: .
V: TRBV4-3
DNA: TGCGCCAGCAGCCAAGCAGACACTGAAGCTTTCTTT
CDR3: CASSQADTEAFF

J: TRBJ1-4
size: .
D: .
V: TRBV6-5
DNA: TGTGCCAGCAGTCGCGGGGTCGCTAATGAAAAACTGTTTTTT
CDR3: CASSRGVANEKLFF

J: TRBJ2-7
size: .
D: .
V: TRBV5-4
DNA: TGTGCCAGCAGCTTGGGAGGGATCTCCTACGAGCAGTACTTC
CDR3: CASSLGGISYEQYF

J: TRBJ2-7
size: .
D: .
V: TRBV6-5
DNA: TGTGCCAGCAGGAGACTAGAAGAGACCTACGAGCAGTACTTC
CDR3: CASRRLEETYEQYF

J: TRBJ2-1
size: .
D: .
V: TRBV9
DNA: TGTGCCAGCAGCGAAGGACAGTCGGATAGCAATGAGCAGTTCTTC
CDR3: CASSEGQSDSNEQFF

J: TRBJ2-7
size: .
D: TRBD1
V: TRBV18
DNA: TGTGCCAGCTCCTTTTTCCCAGGGGGCCCCGGGGACGAGCAGTACTTC
CDR3: CASSFFPGGPGDEQYF

J: TRBJ1-4
size: .
D: .
V: TRBV5-1
DNA: TGCGCCAGCAGCTTGGGGGACTCTAATGAAAAACTGTTTTTT
CDR3: CASSLGDSNEKLFF

J: TRBJ2-1
size: .
D: TRBD1
V: TRBV13
DNA: TGTGCCAGCAGCCCCGAGGACAGGGACAATGAGCAGTTCTTC
CDR3: CASSPEDRDNEQFF

J: TRBJ2-3
size: .
D: .
V: TRBV15
DNA: TGTGCCACCAGCCCTGAGGGGGAAGGTAGCACAGATACGCAGTATTTT
CDR3: CATSPEGEGSTDTQYF

J: TRBJ2-5
size: .
D: .
V: TRBV5-1
DNA: TGCGCCAGCAGCACCGGGGAGGAGACCCAGTACTTC
CDR3: CASSTGEETQYF

J: TRBJ2-3
size: .
D: .
V: TRBV11-3
DNA: TGTGCCAGCAGCTTAGGTTTGGTCAGGGATGGGACAGATACGCAGTATTTT
CDR3: CASSLGLVRDGTDTQYF

J: TRBJ1-3
size: .
D: TRBD1
V: TRBV7-9
DNA: TGTGCCAGCAGCTTAAGGTCACAGGGGATCTCTGGAAACACCATATATTTT
CDR3: CASSLRSQGISGNTIYF

J: TRBJ1-2
size: .
D: .
V: TRBV30
DNA: TGTGCCTGGAGTGCGGTCTATGGCTACACCTTC
CDR3: CAWSAVYGYTF

J: TRBJ1-4
size: .
D: TRBD1
V: TRBV13
DNA: TGTGCCAGCAGCCCCAGGGGGCCTACTAATGAAAAACTGTTTTTT
CDR3: CASSPRGPTNEKLFF

J: TRBJ2-3
size: .
D: .
V: TRBV2
DNA: TGTGCCAGCAGTGTAGGCAGGGCTCCAGATACGCAGTATTTT
CDR3: CASSVGRAPDTQYF